This T cell receptor beta chain is from a study of blood T cells in healthy people across ages. Trimming cost V 7 bases and J 8 bases, with 6 bases left between them. This CDR3 has 10 residues. Germline loops: CDR1 SEHNR, CDR2 FQNEAQ (reference sequence). This clonotype was detected only a few times. Together with a sample-barcoded 5' primer, a J-beta primer mix was included in a second PCR lasting 7 to 11 cycles. TCRdb ran MiXCR on the 5' RACE reads and lists one entry per CDR3 protein. Found here are approximately 1,000,000 distinct CDR3 sequences, 35% to 45% of them singletons; the top ten hold 10% to 15%.

Sample: blood. The chain uses TRBV7-9 and TRBJ2-1, with D hard to call. This clonotype originated in a man between 18 and 35 years old in good health. The CDR3 reads CASTADEQFF. DNA for the CDR3: TGTGCCAGCACGGCGGATGAGCAGTTCTTC.